The 15 T cell receptor beta chains below come from one sample, sequenced in a study of blood T cell repertoires in COVID-19. Assay: immunoSEQ multiplex PCR; the TCRdb copy retains only in-frame clones and omits some. The data hold 250,000 or so clones, with around 93% observed a single time. The sample consisted of PBMCs or T cells enriched from blood (not recorded which). The receptor source for this set is a man between 40 and 49 years old who had been exposed to COVID-19.

Only one count was recorded for this clone. This rearrangement joins TRBV4-2 to TRBJ2-6; 7 positions agree with TRBD1. J gave up 6 bases and V 1 base, and 6 bases lay outside the gene matches. Germline CDR1 reads LGHNA; CDR2 reads YNFKEQ. This CDR3 region has 16 residues. The CDR3 here is CASSQVLDRAANVLTF. CDR3 sequence (DNA): TGTGCCAGCAGCCAAGTTCTTGACAGGGCGGCCAACGTCCTGACTTTC.

This sequence joins TRBV19 and TRBJ1-1; no clear D. The CDR3 spans 11 residues. Germline V gives CDR1 LNHDA, CDR2 SQIVND (reference sequence). V was shortened by 8 bases and J by 7 bases, with 11 bases between the two germline ends. For the CDR3, the DNA is TGTGCCAGTTCCCTGTCTCTTGAAGCTTTCTTT. Translating it yields CASSLSLEAFF.

The chain has TRBV10-2 and TRBJ2-1; 9 nucleotides match TRBD2. Germline assignment: CDR1 WSHSY and CDR2 SAAADI. V gave up 2 bases and J gave up 5 bases; unmatched junction bases: 4. CDR3 length: 15 residues. CDR3 residues: CASSEMLAGDNEQFF. The CDR3 bases are TGCGCCAGCAGTGAGATGTTAGCGGGAGACAATGAGCAGTTCTTC.

CDR3 loop: CASLSGVNTEAFF. The CDR3 region has the DNA TGTGCCAGCCTCAGTGGTGTGAACACTGAAGCTTTCTTT. The chain links TRBV6-5 to TRBJ1-1; D remains ambiguous. The CDR3 contains 13 residues. CDR1 MNHEY and CDR2 SVGAGI come from the germline V gene. The V end lost 8 bases, the J end lost 0 bases, and 10 bases lay between the germline ends.

The chain combines TRBV6-5 with TRBJ1-1; 8 nucleotides align to TRBD1. V was clipped by 5 bases and J by 2 bases; unmatched bases: 4. Germline V gene data show CDR1 as MNHEY and CDR2 as SVGAGI. This CDR3 is built from 14 residues. The CDR3 loop reads CASSTRGLNTEAFF. The CDR3 bases are TGTGCCAGCAGTACCAGGGGGCTAAACACTGAAGCTTTCTTT.

This clone was seen only once. The chain carries TRBV2 and TRBJ2-7; D unresolved. The germline gives CDR1 SNHLY, CDR2 FYNNEI. CDR3 length: 12 amino acids. V gave up 8 bases and J gave up 6 bases, with 14 bases separating them. The CDR3 DNA sequence: TGTGCCAGCCGGATTGCGACGGGCGAGCAGTACTTC. This sequence encodes CASRIATGEQYF.

The rearrangement links TRBV3-1 (or the pseudogene TRBV3-2) to TRBJ2-5; 8 positions match TRBD2. V dropped 0 bases and J dropped 2; count of bases not matched to a gene: 5. Per the germline V gene, CDR1 is LGHDT and CDR2 is YNNKEL (reference sequence). This CDR3 spans 16 amino acids. The CDR3 loop reads CASSQEAGVGQETQYF. The DNA for the CDR3 is TGTGCCAGCAGCCAAGAAGCGGGAGTGGGGCAAGAGACCCAGTACTTC.

J is TRBJ2-7 and V is TRBV5-4; tentative D call: TRBD2 (5 bases). From germline, CDR1 is SGHNT and CDR2 YYREEE (reference sequence). The CDR3 extends over 12 amino acids. V was cut by 2 bases and J by 5 bases, with 8 bases left in between. As DNA, the CDR3 is TGTGCCAGCAGCTTACCCGGGGACGAGCAGTACTTC. It encodes CASSLPGDEQYF.

This rearrangement joins TRBV28 to TRBJ2-1, with unresolved D. The CDR3 extends over 11 amino acids. The germline V gene has CDR1 MDHEN and CDR2 SYDVKM. V gave up 4 bases and J gave up 7 bases, with 5 bases separating them. As DNA, the CDR3 is TGTGCCAGCAGTTCCAGAAATGAGCAGTTCTTC. Protein product: CASSSRNEQFF.

V and J are TRBV18 and TRBJ2-5, with 9 bases identical to TRBD1. V lost 3 bases and J lost 5; bases outside the gene matches: 4. This CDR3 comprises 14 residues. Germline-derived CDR1 and CDR2 are KGHSH and LQKENI. The CDR3 loop reads CASSPDRGTETQYF. As DNA, the CDR3 is TGTGCCAGCTCACCGGACAGGGGAACGGAGACCCAGTACTTC. The entire variable domain, with the rest obtained from reference TRBV18 and TRBJ2-5, is as follows: NAGVMQNPRHLVRRRGQEARLRCSPMKGHSHVYWYRQLPEEGLKFMVYLQKENIIDESGMPKERFSAEFPKEGPSILRIQQVVRGDSAAYFCASSPDRGTETQYFGPGTRLLVL.

The genes are TRBV10-3 and TRBJ2-1; no clear D gene. Deletions cut 3 bases from V and 10 bases from J, with 7 bases between. Germline CDR1 reads ENHRY; CDR2 reads SYGVKD. The CDR3 has 11 residues. The CDR3 reads CAISDGPEQFF. CDR3 DNA sequence: TGTGCCATCAGTGATGGCCCAGAGCAGTTCTTC.

V is TRBV10-3 and J is TRBJ2-1; 7 nucleotides align to TRBD2. Germline trimming cut 2 bases from V and 0 bases from J; bases unmatched to any gene: 4. CDR3 length: 16 amino acids. Per germline, CDR1 ENHRY and CDR2 SYGVKD. CDR3 loop: CAISETSAYSYNEQFF. The CDR3 bases are TGTGCCATCAGTGAGACTAGCGCGTACTCCTACAATGAGCAGTTCTTC.

The chain has TRBV6-2 or TRBV6-3 and TRBJ1-2; D unresolved. In germline, CDR1 is MNHEY, CDR2 SVGEGT. This CDR3 spans 15 amino acids. The V and J ends lost 0 bases and 4 bases respectively, with 12 bases between them. CDR3 sequence: CASSYSHAGGYGYTF. In DNA, the CDR3 is TGTGCCAGCAGTTACTCTCATGCAGGAGGCTATGGCTACACCTTC.

CDR3 amino acids: CASSLDHLAGVYTQYF. The CDR3, as DNA: TGTGCCAGCAGCTTAGACCACCTAGCGGGAGTATATACGCAGTATTTT. V and J are TRBV11-3 and TRBJ2-3; 10 bases map to TRBD2. The ends lost 0 bases at V and 7 bases at J; junction bases unmatched: 7. Germline-derived CDR1 and CDR2 are SGHNT and YENEEA. The CDR3 has 16 amino acids.

The chain is built from TRBV7-3 and TRBJ2-2, with TRBD2 matching 9 bases. J lost 5 bases, V lost 2 bases, and 6 bases had no gene match. Germline assignment: CDR1 SGHTA and CDR2 FQGTGA. The CDR3 totals 16 residues. For the CDR3, the DNA is TGTGCCAGCAGCTTAGCTAGCGGGATCCCGACCGGGGAGCTGTTTTTT. Encoded protein: CASSLASGIPTGELFF.